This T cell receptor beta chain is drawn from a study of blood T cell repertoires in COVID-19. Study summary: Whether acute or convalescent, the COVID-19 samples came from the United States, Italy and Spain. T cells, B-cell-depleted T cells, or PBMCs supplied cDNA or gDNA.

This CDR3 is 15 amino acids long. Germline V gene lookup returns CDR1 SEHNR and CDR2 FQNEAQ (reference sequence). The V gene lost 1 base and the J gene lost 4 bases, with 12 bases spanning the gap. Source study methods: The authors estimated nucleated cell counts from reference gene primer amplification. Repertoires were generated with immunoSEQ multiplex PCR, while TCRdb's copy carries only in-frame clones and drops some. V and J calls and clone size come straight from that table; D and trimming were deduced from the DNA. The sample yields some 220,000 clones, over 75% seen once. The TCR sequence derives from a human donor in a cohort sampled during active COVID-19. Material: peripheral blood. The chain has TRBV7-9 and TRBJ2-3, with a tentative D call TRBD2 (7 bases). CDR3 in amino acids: CASSLVRGAPDTQYF. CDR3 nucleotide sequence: TGTGCCAGCAGCTTAGTTCGGGGGGCCCCAGATACGCAGTATTTT.